Each of the 14 T cell receptor beta chains below was sequenced from the same sample in a study of early T cells in non-severe SARS-CoV-2 infection. A single record per CDR3 protein comes from TCRdb applying MiXCR to the 5' RACE reads. The profile shows some 38,000 distinct CDR3 sequences, over 3.5% of them singletons. The sequenced sample was whole blood. The source is an adult who was a healthcare worker with PCR-confirmed SARS-CoV-2 infection or an uninfected control (not recorded which).

At least ten counts were recorded for this clonotype. CDR3 DNA sequence: TGTGCCAGCAGTTTATCCGGGACGGGGCGGCGGGGGCGCACAGATACGCAGTATTTT. As protein: CASSLSGTGRRGRTDTQYF. The chain has TRBV27 and TRBJ2-3, with TRBD2 as a possible D gene (7 bases). Looked up from germline, CDR1 is MNHEY and CDR2 is SMNVEV (reference sequence). V was clipped by 0 bases and J by 1 base, with 20 bases between them. The CDR3 is 19 amino acids.

The chain links TRBV4-1 to TRBJ2-3; 7 bases align to TRBD2. The CDR3 covers 16 residues. Germline V CDR1 and CDR2: MGHRA, YSYEKL. V lost 2 bases and J lost 6; bases outside the gene matches: 11. Here the CDR3 DNA reads TGCGCCAGCAGCCAACTGCCGGGACTATCTTTCGATACGCAGTATTTT. Translation: CASSQLPGLSFDTQYF.

Ten or more counts support this clonotype. The V call is TRBV30, the J call TRBJ2-5; 7 bases fit TRBD1. The CDR3 spans 12 residues. Germline lookup yields CDR1 GTSNPN and CDR2 SVGIG (reference sequence). V was pared by 6 bases and J by 1 base, with 2 bases of the junction left unmatched. The CDR3 protein is CACTGVQETQYF. CDR3 DNA: TGTGCCTGTACAGGGGTCCAAGAGACCCAGTACTTC.

As for this clonotype: An end of the junction differs from the germline gene, which may be a read error. The CDR3 bases are TGTGCCAGCAGCTTGCCCGGCTCCTATATTTCACCCCTCCACTTT. Protein: CASSLPGSYISPLHF. The gene calls are TRBV5-4 and TRBJ1-6; unclear D gene. CDR3 length: 15 amino acids. Looked up from germline, CDR1 is SGHNT and CDR2 is YYREEE (reference sequence).

V and J are TRBV7-2 and TRBJ1-2; no clear D. The CDR3 is 15 residues long. Per the germline V gene, CDR1 is SGHTA and CDR2 is FQGNSA. The V gene lost 3 bases and the J gene lost 4 bases, with 15 bases spanning the gap. The CDR3 protein is CASSFHMIRSYGYTF. In DNA form, the CDR3 reads TGTGCCAGCAGCTTCCACATGATCCGTTCCTATGGCTACACCTTC.

This clonotype was picked up a small number of times. DNA of the CDR3: TGTGCCAGCAGTCGACAGGGGAGGGCTTACACTGAAGCTTTCTTT. It specifies CASSRQGRAYTEAFF. The rearrangement links TRBV6-5 to TRBJ1-1, with 8 nucleotides matching TRBD1. Losses at the gene ends were 5 bases for V and 3 bases for J; bases not matched to a gene: 8. The CDR3 has 15 amino acids. From germline, CDR1 is MNHEY and CDR2 SVGAGI.

The chain carries TRBV7-8 and TRBJ2-5; no reliable D call. Trimming shortened V by 2 bases and J by 2 bases, and 12 bases separated the two germline ends. The CDR3 is 15 amino acids. The germline V gene has CDR1 SGHVS and CDR2 FQNEAQ. The chain's CDR3 is CASSLRRKFQETQYF. CDR3 nucleotides: TGTGCCAGCAGCTTAAGGCGAAAGTTTCAAGAGACCCAGTACTTC. Full variable domain (rest looked up from reference TRBV7-8 and TRBJ2-5): GAGVSQSPRYKVAKRGQDVALRCDPISGHVSLFWYQQALGQGPEFLTYFQNEAQLDKSGLPSDRFFAERPEGSVSTLKIQRTQQEDSAVYLCASSLRRKFQETQYFGPGTRLLVL.

This clonotype was counted ten times or more. V usage is TRBV29-1 and J usage is TRBJ1-2; possibly TRBD1 for D (5 bases). V gave up 7 bases and J gave up 2 bases, with 14 bases separating them. The length of the CDR3 is 13 residues. Germline CDR1 is SQVTM and CDR2 is ANQGSEA. CDR3 amino acids: CSARDGQNYGYTF. CDR3 nucleotides: TGCAGCGCAAGGGACGGCCAGAACTATGGCTACACCTTC.

In its sample, this clonotype was seen many times. This chain links TRBV18 with TRBJ1-2, with a tentative D call TRBD1 (6 bases). Trimming removed 1 base from V and 7 bases from J, with 16 bases in between. There are 15 residues in the CDR3. Germline CDR1 is KGHSH and CDR2 is LQKENI. The CDR3 region is CASSPLTGAVSGYTF. Here the CDR3 DNA reads TGTGCCAGCTCACCACTGACAGGCGCTGTCAGTGGCTACACCTTC.

This clonotype was counted only a few times. The chain employs TRBV5-4 and TRBJ2-1, with 7 bases fitting TRBD1. The CDR3 contains 15 residues. CDR1 and CDR2 from the germline V gene are SGHNT and YYREEE (reference sequence). V lost 4 bases, J lost 5 bases, and 9 bases stayed unmatched. The CDR3 DNA reads as TGTGCCAGCAGCCTGAGACAGGGCCCGGACAATGAGCAGTTCTTC. This gives the protein CASSLRQGPDNEQFF.

Many counts were recorded for this clonotype. This chain joins TRBV20-1 and TRBJ1-2, with D possibly TRBD1 on 6 matching bases. The ends were cut back, 6 bases at V and 6 bases at J, with 8 bases in the middle. This CDR3 is 10 amino acids long. From germline, CDR1 is DFQATT and CDR2 SNEGSKA (reference sequence). The CDR3: CSARTDGYTF. The CDR3, as DNA: TGCAGTGCCAGGACAGATGGCTACACCTTC.

This clonotype was seen a few times. The V gene is TRBV5-6, the J gene TRBJ2-1; D possibly matches TRBD1 or TRBD2 (6 bases each). Per the germline V gene, CDR1 is SGHDT and CDR2 is YYEEEE. Trimming took off 2 bases at V and 10 bases at J, with 16 bases between the two ends. This CDR3 is 14 amino acids long. The CDR3 DNA is TGTGCCAGCAGCTTTTCGGGGGCCTTCCCCGAGCAGTTCTTC. It is translated as CASSFSGAFPEQFF.

V gene TRBV10-3 combines with J gene TRBJ2-3, with 14 bases identical to TRBD2. Germline V gene lookup returns CDR1 ENHRY and CDR2 SYGVKD. This CDR3 is built from 15 residues. V trimming: 5 bases; J trimming: 4 bases; junction bases outside the gene matches: 2. CDR3 DNA: TGTGCCATCAGTTGGACTAGCGGGGGGTCAGATACGCAGTATTTT. This gives the protein CAISWTSGGSDTQYF.

The sample holds many counts of this clonotype. The rearrangement joins TRBV6-5 to TRBJ2-3; maybe TRBD2 (5 bases). The V gene's germline CDR1 is MNHEY and CDR2 SVGAGI. The ends were cut back, 0 bases at V and 8 bases at J, with 9 bases in the middle. This CDR3 comprises 13 residues. In nucleotides, the CDR3 is TGTGCCAGCAGTTACTCGACTACCAGTACGCAGTATTTT. Protein: CASSYSTTSTQYF.